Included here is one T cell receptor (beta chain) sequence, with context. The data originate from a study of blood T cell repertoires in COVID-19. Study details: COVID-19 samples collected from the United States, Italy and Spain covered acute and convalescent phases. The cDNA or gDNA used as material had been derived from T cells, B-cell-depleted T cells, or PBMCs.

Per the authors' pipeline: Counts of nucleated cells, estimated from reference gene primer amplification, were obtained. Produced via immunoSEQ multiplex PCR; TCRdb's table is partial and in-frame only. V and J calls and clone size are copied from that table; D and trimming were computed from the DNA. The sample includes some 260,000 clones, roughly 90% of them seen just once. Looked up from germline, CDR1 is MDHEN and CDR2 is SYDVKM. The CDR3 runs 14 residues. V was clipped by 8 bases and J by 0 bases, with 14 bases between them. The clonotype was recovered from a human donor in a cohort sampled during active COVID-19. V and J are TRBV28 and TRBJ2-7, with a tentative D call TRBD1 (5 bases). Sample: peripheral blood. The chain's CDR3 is CASAAGFFSYEQYF. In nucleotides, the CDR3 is TGTGCCAGCGCTGCAGGGTTTTTCTCCTACGAGCAGTACTTC.